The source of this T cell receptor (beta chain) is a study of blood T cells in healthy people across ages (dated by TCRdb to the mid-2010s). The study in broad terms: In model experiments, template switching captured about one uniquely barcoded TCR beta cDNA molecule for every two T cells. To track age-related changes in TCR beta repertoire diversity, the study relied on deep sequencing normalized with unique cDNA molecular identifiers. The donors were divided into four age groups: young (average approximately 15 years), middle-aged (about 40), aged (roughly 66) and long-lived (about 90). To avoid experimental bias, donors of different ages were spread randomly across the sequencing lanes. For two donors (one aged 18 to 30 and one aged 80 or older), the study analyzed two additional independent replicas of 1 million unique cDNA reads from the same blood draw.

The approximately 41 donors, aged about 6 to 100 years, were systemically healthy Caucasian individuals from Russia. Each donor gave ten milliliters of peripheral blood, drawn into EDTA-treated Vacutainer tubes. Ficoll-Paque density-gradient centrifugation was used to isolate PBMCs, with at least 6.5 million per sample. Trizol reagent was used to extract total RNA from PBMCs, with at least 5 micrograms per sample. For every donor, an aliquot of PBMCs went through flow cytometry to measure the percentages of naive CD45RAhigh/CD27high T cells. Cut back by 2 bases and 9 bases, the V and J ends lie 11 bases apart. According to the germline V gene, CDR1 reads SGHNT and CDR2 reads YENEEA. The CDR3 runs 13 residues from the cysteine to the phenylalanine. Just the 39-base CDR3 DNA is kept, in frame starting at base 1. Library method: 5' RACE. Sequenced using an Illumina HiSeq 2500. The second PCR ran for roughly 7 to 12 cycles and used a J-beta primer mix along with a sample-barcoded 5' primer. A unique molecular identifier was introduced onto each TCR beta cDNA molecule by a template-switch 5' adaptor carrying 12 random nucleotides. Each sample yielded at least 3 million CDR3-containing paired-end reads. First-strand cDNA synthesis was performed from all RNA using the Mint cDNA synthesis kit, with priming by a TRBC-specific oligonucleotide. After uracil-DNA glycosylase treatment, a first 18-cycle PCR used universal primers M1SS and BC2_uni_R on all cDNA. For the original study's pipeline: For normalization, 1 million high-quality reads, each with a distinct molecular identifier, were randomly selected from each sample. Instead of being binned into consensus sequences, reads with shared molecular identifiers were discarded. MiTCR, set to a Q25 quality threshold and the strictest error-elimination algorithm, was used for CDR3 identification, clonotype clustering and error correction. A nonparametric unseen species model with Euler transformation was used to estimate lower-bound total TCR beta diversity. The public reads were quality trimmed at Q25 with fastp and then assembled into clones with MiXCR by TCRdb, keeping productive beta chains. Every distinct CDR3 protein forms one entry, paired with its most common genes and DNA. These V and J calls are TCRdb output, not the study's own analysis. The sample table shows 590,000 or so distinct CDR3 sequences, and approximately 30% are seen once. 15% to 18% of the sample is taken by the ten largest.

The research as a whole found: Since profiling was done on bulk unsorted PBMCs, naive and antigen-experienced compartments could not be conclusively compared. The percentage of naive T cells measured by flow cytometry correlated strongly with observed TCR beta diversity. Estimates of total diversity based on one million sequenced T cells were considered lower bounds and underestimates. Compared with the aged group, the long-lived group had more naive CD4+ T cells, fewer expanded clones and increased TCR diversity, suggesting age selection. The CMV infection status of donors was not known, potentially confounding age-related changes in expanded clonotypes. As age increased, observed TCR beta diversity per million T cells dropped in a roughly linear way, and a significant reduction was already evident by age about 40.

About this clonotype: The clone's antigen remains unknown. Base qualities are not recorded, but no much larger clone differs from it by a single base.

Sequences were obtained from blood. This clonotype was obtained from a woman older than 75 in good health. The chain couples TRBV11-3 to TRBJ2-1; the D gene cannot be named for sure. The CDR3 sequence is CASSLRGRSEQFF. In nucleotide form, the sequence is TGTGCCAGCAGCTTACGAGGTCGGAGTGAGCAGTTCTTC.